This T cell receptor beta chain was identified in a study of T cells in Graves' hyperthyroidism and ophthalmopathy. Notes on the study in general: A model using 13 V-J features told ophthalmopathy apart from stable hyperthyroidism.

The investigators amplified TCR beta CDR3 regions from RNA transcripts. Using the HTBI primer set, a first-round RT-PCR was run on the TCR CDR3. One entry per CDR3 protein results from TCRdb running MiXCR on the multiplex PCR reads. This sample has some 420,000 distinct CDR3 sequences, with 12% to 15% found just once. This clonotype showed up many times. Its antigen is unidentified. The V end was cut by 6 bases, the J end by 2 bases, with 10 bases between. CDR3 length: 13 residues. The authors deemed Graves' hyperthyroidism stable absent ophthalmopathy progression within 18 months. Among the patients, aged 18 to 65, hyperthyroidism was newly diagnosed and had lasted under 2 months.

The receptor comes from a woman younger than 35 with Graves' hyperthyroidism. This chain connects TRBV12-3 or TRBV12-4 to TRBJ2-5; unclear D gene. The material sequenced was blood. In DNA, the CDR3 is TGTGCCAGCAGAGGGCGGCCGCAAGAGACCCAGTACTTC. Translation gives CASRGRPQETQYF.